The 30 T cell receptor beta chains below were found in one sample sequenced in a study of human thymus T cells. Sequencing used immunoSEQ multiplex PCR; TCRdb keeps in-frame clones, though not all of them. The repertoire holds 54,000 or so clones, with approximately 95% as singletons. Material: blood. The receptors were sampled from a boy under three years old with a congenital heart defect but otherwise immunologically healthy.

The V call is TRBV29-1, the J call TRBJ2-3, with 11 bases that match TRBD2. This CDR3 is built from 12 residues. The ends lost 2 bases at V and 9 bases at J; junction bases unmatched: 1. Looked up from germline, CDR1 is SQVTM and CDR2 is ANQGSEA. CDR3 amino acids: CSVELAGGTQYF. As DNA, the CDR3 is TGCAGCGTTGAACTAGCGGGGGGCACGCAGTATTTT.

V and J are TRBV15 and TRBJ2-5, with TRBD2 matching 7 bases. The germline CDR1 and CDR2 sequences are LNHNV and YYDKDF (reference sequence). Losses at the gene ends were 3 bases for V and 2 bases for J; bases not matched to a gene: 3. The CDR3 covers 14 residues. The chain's CDR3 is CATSRGGIQETQYF. The CDR3 nucleotides are TGTGCCACCAGCAGGGGGGGGATACAAGAGACCCAGTACTTC. The full variable domain, with the rest looked up from reference TRBV15 and TRBJ2-5, is DAMVIQNPRYQVTQFGKPVTLSCSQTLNHNVMYWYQQKSSQAPKLLFHYYDKDFNNEADTPDNFQSRRPNTSFCFLDIRSPGLGDTAMYLCATSRGGIQETQYFGPGTRLLVL.

V and J are TRBV7-8 and TRBJ2-5; D not resolved. This CDR3 contains 15 residues. Germline values: CDR1 SGHVS, CDR2 FQNEAQ. The V end was cut by 5 bases, the J end by 1 base, with 14 bases between. This CDR3 reads CASSPTALVQETQYF. DNA of the CDR3: TGTGCCAGCAGCCCCACGGCGTTGGTCCAAGAGACCCAGTACTTC. The variable domain in full, with the rest retrieved from reference TRBV7-8 and TRBJ2-5, is GAGVSQSPRYKVAKRGQDVALRCDPISGHVSLFWYQQALGQGPEFLTYFQNEAQLDKSGLPSDRFFAERPEGSVSTLKIQRTQQEDSAVYLCASSPTALVQETQYFGPGTRLLVL.

This clone was seen just once. This chain joins TRBV9 and TRBJ1-5; tentatively, D is TRBD1 (6 bases). This CDR3 has 14 amino acids. Germline V gene data show CDR1 as SGDLS and CDR2 as YYNGEE. Between the trimmed V and J ends, which lost 4 bases and 3 bases, there was a span of 11 bases. This CDR3 reads CASSLGQINQPQHF. The CDR3 nucleotides are TGTGCCAGCAGCCTCGGACAGATCAATCAGCCCCAGCATTTT.

This chain connects TRBV5-4 to TRBJ1-2; 7 positions match TRBD1. Losses at the gene ends were 2 bases for V and 3 bases for J; bases not matched to a gene: 7. This CDR3 has 15 amino acids. Per the germline V gene, CDR1 is SGHNT and CDR2 is YYREEE (reference sequence). This CDR3 is CASSFPLQGHYGYTF. CDR3 in DNA: TGTGCCAGCAGCTTCCCACTACAGGGGCACTATGGCTACACCTTC.

The chain carries TRBV27 and TRBJ2-3; 8 positions agree with TRBD1. With 10 bases clipped from V and 3 bases from J, the junction kept 12 bases outside the gene matches. The germline gives CDR1 MNHEY, CDR2 SMNVEV (reference sequence). This CDR3 comprises 15 residues. The DNA for the CDR3 is TGTGCCACTAGAAGGACAGGGCGGGGAACAGATACGCAGTATTTT. As protein: CATRRTGRGTDTQYF.

The chain links TRBV9 to TRBJ2-3; D not resolved. Germline-derived CDR1 and CDR2 are SGDLS and YYNGEE. V gave up 0 bases and J gave up 4 bases, with 3 bases separating them. This CDR3 is 12 amino acids long. The CDR3 sequence: CASSVAADTQYF. CDR3 sequence (DNA): TGTGCCAGCAGCGTAGCGGCAGATACGCAGTATTTT.

The table lists this clone with a count of one. V is TRBV7-8 and J is TRBJ1-1; no clear D gene. Germline lookup yields CDR1 SGHVS and CDR2 FQNEAQ. The ends were cut back, 2 bases at V and 3 bases at J, with 22 bases in the middle. The CDR3 covers 18 residues. The CDR3 here is CASSLFIGPGGVDTEAFF. DNA for the CDR3: TGTGCCAGCAGCTTATTCATCGGACCGGGTGGTGTGGACACTGAAGCTTTCTTT.

The chain carries TRBV4-2 and TRBJ2-7; TRBD1 agrees at 8 bases. Germline CDR1 reads LGHNA; CDR2 reads YNFKEQ. V lost 0 bases, J lost 3 bases, and 19 bases stayed unmatched. This CDR3 has 20 residues. The CDR3 sequence is CASSQDATGVRPDQFYEQYF. The CDR3 DNA sequence: TGTGCCAGCAGCCAAGATGCGACAGGGGTAAGACCAGACCAATTCTACGAGCAGTACTTC.

The V and J genes are TRBV5-4 and TRBJ1-2; 9 bases line up with TRBD1. This CDR3 is 15 amino acids long. V was pared by 1 base and J by 5 bases, with 6 bases of the junction left unmatched. Germline assignment: CDR1 SGHNT and CDR2 YYREEE (reference sequence). Here the CDR3 reads CASSLNRGRGYGYTF. CDR3 in DNA: TGTGCCAGCAGCTTGAACAGGGGGCGCGGGTATGGCTACACCTTC.

This clone has just one count. This chain joins TRBV27 and TRBJ1-2; a weak D match, TRBD1 (5 bases). V gave up 2 bases and J gave up 2 bases, with 9 bases separating them. The germline V gene encodes CDR1 MNHEY and CDR2 SMNVEV (reference sequence). The CDR3 consists of 14 residues. CDR3 in amino acids: CASSLGGRNYGYTF. As DNA, the CDR3 is TGTGCCAGCAGTTTAGGGGGTCGCAACTATGGCTACACCTTC.

CDR3 loop: CASRPRLPRGPSGANVLTF. CDR3 DNA sequence: TGTGCCAGCAGGCCCAGACTTCCCAGGGGCCCCTCTGGGGCCAACGTCCTGACTTTC. The genes are TRBV27 and TRBJ2-6; maybe TRBD1 (6 bases). The germline V and J ends were trimmed by 6 bases and 0 bases, with 21 bases remaining between them. Per the germline V gene, CDR1 is MNHEY and CDR2 is SMNVEV (reference sequence). The CDR3 totals 19 residues. Variable domain in full (rest from reference TRBV27 and TRBJ2-6): EAQVTQNPRYLITVTGKKLTVTCSQNMNHEYMSWYRQDPGLGLRQIYYSMNVEVTDKGDVPEGYKVSRKEKRNFPLILESPSPNQTSLYFCASRPRLPRGPSGANVLTFGAGSRLTVL.

This clone was counted only a few times. The rearrangement joins TRBV27 to TRBJ2-2; the D is unclear. CDR1 and CDR2 from the germline V gene are MNHEY and SMNVEV (reference sequence). The CDR3 is 14 amino acids. V gave up 2 bases and J gave up 7 bases, with 11 bases separating them. The CDR3 here is CASSLRAVIGELFF. For the CDR3, the DNA is TGTGCCAGCAGTTTAAGGGCCGTAATCGGGGAGCTGTTTTTT.

This clone was seen a few times. The V and J genes are TRBV6-1 and TRBJ2-3, with 9 bases lining up with TRBD1. The CDR3 covers 14 residues. The ends lost 3 bases at V and 5 bases at J; junction bases unmatched: 3. Germline V lookup: CDR1 MNHNS, CDR2 SASEGT. The chain's CDR3 is CASSDQTGGDTQYF. The CDR3 nucleotides are TGTGCCAGCAGTGATCAGACAGGGGGAGATACGCAGTATTTT.

This clone is medium-sized (0.01 to 0.1%) by share. The chain combines TRBV28 with TRBJ1-2; D remains unclear. Trimming shortened V by 6 bases and J by 6 bases, and 14 bases separated the two germline ends. From germline, CDR1 is MDHEN and CDR2 SYDVKM. The CDR3 is made up of 13 amino acids. CDR3 region: CASSPPPFDGYTF. The CDR3 DNA reads as TGTGCCAGCAGCCCCCCTCCCTTTGATGGCTACACCTTC.

The chain employs TRBV5-4 and TRBJ1-2; 7 nucleotides align to TRBD1. The CDR3 spans 13 residues. The junction had 4 bases not matched to a gene; V was cut back by 3 bases and J by 5 bases. Germline CDR1 and CDR2: SGHNT and YYREEE (reference sequence). CDR3 in DNA: TGTGCCAGCAGCTCGGGACAGACGTATGGCTACACCTTC. Protein product: CASSSGQTYGYTF. The variable domain in full, completed from reference TRBV5-4 and TRBJ1-2, reads ETGVTQSPTHLIKTRGQQVTLRCSSQSGHNTVSWYQQALGQGPQFIFQYYREEENGRGNFPPRFSGLQFPNYSSELNVNALELDDSALYLCASSSGQTYGYTFGSGTRLTVV.

The V gene is TRBV10-1, the J gene TRBJ1-1, with D unresolved. In germline, CDR1 is WNHNN, CDR2 SYGVQD (reference sequence). With 3 bases removed from V and 4 bases from J, the gap between germline ends came to 0 bases. This CDR3 comprises 10 residues. The CDR3 sequence: CASSDTEAFF. CDR3 DNA sequence: TGCGCCAGCAGTGACACTGAAGCTTTCTTT.

The gene calls are TRBV27 and TRBJ2-7; no firm D call. With 5 bases removed from V and 2 bases from J, the gap between germline ends came to 13 bases. Germline V lookup: CDR1 MNHEY, CDR2 SMNVEV (reference sequence). This CDR3 comprises 14 residues. CDR3 residues: CASSPPGRTYEQYF. As DNA, the CDR3 is TGTGCCAGCAGTCCCCCGGGTCGAACCTACGAGCAGTACTTC.

The genes are TRBV5-1 and TRBJ1-1, with D unresolved. Germline loops: CDR1 SGHRS, CDR2 YFSETQ. The V gene lost 0 bases and the J gene lost 1 base, with 7 bases spanning the gap. The CDR3 length is 14 residues. The CDR3 DNA sequence: TGCGCCAGCAGCTTGGTGAGAGGGAACACTGAAGCTTTCTTT. This translates into CASSLVRGNTEAFF. The full variable domain, in which reference TRBV5-1 and TRBJ1-1 provide the parts outside the CDR3, is KAGVTQTPRYLIKTRGQQVTLSCSPISGHRSVSWYQQTPGQGLQFLFEYFSETQRNKGNFPGRFSGRQFSNSRSEMNVSTLELGDSALYLCASSLVRGNTEAFFGQGTRLTVV.

This sequence joins TRBV7-8 and TRBJ2-7; TRBD2 matches at 7 bases. Germline V lookup: CDR1 SGHVS, CDR2 FQNEAQ. Losses at the gene ends were 0 bases for V and 2 bases for J; bases not matched to a gene: 4. The length of the CDR3 is 15 residues. CDR3 coding DNA: TGTGCCAGCAGCTTAGCCCGACTAGCCCCCTACGAGCAGTACTTC. Its translation: CASSLARLAPYEQYF.

V usage is TRBV5-8 and J usage is TRBJ1-2; D uncertain. Germline V lookup: CDR1 SGHTS, CDR2 YDEGEE. Trimming left V 0 bases short and J 4 bases short, with 4 bases between. The CDR3 runs to 12 residues. CDR3: CASSLVVYGYTF. The CDR3, as DNA: TGTGCCAGCAGCTTGGTTGTCTATGGCTACACCTTC.

The rearrangement links TRBV2 to TRBJ1-2, with D unresolved. This CDR3 has 13 amino acids. Germline values: CDR1 SNHLY, CDR2 FYNNEI. Trimming shortened V by 3 bases and J by 2 bases, and 7 bases separated the two germline ends. For the CDR3, the DNA is TGTGCCAGCAGTGACAGGATCAACTATGGCTACACCTTC. Translating it yields CASSDRINYGYTF.

The chain recombines TRBV2 with TRBJ2-7, with no clear D. Germline CDR1 SNHLY, CDR2 FYNNEI. The CDR3 runs 13 residues. The V gene lost 2 bases and the J gene lost 3 bases, with 8 bases spanning the gap. CDR3 DNA sequence: TGTGCCAGCAGTGAAAGGGCTAGCTACGAGCAGTACTTC. This encodes CASSERASYEQYF.

This clone was observed once. The V call is TRBV5-5, the J call TRBJ1-5; D possibly corresponds to TRBD1 (6 bases). Trimming removed 4 bases from V and 3 bases from J, with 8 bases in between. CDR1 SGHKS and CDR2 YYEKEE come from the germline V gene (reference sequence). The CDR3 length is 13 residues. Here the CDR3 DNA reads TGTGCCAGCAGCAGGGGGGACAATCAGCCCCAGCATTTT. Its translation: CASSRGDNQPQHF.

The V call is TRBV30, the J call TRBJ2-5; D ambiguous. Germline CDR1 GTSNPN, CDR2 SVGIG (reference sequence). CDR3 length equals 14 residues. Trimming took off 0 bases at V and 1 base at J, with 9 bases between the two ends. The CDR3 loop is CAWSVVHIQETQYF. The CDR3 bases are TGTGCCTGGAGTGTAGTGCATATCCAAGAGACCCAGTACTTC.

The chain carries TRBV14 and TRBJ2-5; D not certain. Germline V gives CDR1 SGHDN, CDR2 FVKESK. The CDR3 is 13 amino acids. Deletions cut 4 bases from V and 0 bases from J, with 6 bases between. The CDR3 protein is CASSRGYQETQYF. CDR3 nucleotide sequence: TGTGCCAGCAGCCGAGGATACCAAGAGACCCAGTACTTC.

The V and J genes are TRBV28 and TRBJ2-3, with D possibly being TRBD1 or TRBD2 (6 bases each). This CDR3 spans 14 amino acids. CDR1 is MDHEN, CDR2 SYDVKM, per germline. The V gene lost 2 bases and the J gene lost 4 bases, with 10 bases spanning the gap. The CDR3 DNA reads TGTGCCAGCAGTTTACTGGGGGGCGCAGATACGCAGTATTTT. Encoded protein: CASSLLGGADTQYF. Supplemented by reference TRBV28 and TRBJ2-3, the full variable domain reads DVKVTQSSRYLVKRTGEKVFLECVQDMDHENMFWYRQDPGLGLRLIYFSYDVKMKEKGDIPEGYSVSREKKERFSLILESASTNQTSMYLCASSLLGGADTQYFGPGTRLTVL.

For the CDR3, the DNA is TGTGCCAGCAGTTTAGTGCAGACGGGTGGCTACACCTTC. This sequence encodes CASSLVQTGGYTF. The chain is built from TRBV28 and TRBJ1-2; D unclear. Trimming pared 2 bases from V and 7 bases from J, leaving 11 bases between. Germline V gene data show CDR1 as MDHEN and CDR2 as SYDVKM. The CDR3 runs 13 residues.

The J gene is TRBJ2-4, the V gene TRBV30; a possible D gene is TRBD1 (6 bases). Trimming cost V 7 bases and J 1 base, with 8 bases left between them. Germline CDR1 is GTSNPN and CDR2 is SVGIG (reference sequence). This CDR3 is 12 amino acids long. The CDR3 DNA sequence: TGTGCCTACAGGGACGCCAAAAACATTCAGTACTTC. Translated: CAYRDAKNIQYF.

V usage is TRBV7-9 and J usage is TRBJ2-7, with 11 nucleotides matching TRBD2. V lost 0 bases to trimming and J lost 6 bases; unmatched junction nucleotides: 4. CDR3 length: 15 residues. In germline, CDR1 is SEHNR, CDR2 FQNEAQ (reference sequence). The CDR3 protein is CASSLALAGGSEQYF. CDR3 DNA sequence: TGTGCCAGCAGCTTAGCGCTAGCGGGAGGTTCCGAGCAGTACTTC.